The T cell receptor beta chain under discussion was sequenced for a study of CD8 T cells in ankylosing spondylitis. Deletions cut 5 bases from V and 4 bases from J, with 10 bases between. This CDR3 region has 13 residues. Germline CDR1 MGHDK, CDR2 SYGVNS. TCRdb re-called the 5' RACE reads with MiXCR, one entry per CDR3 protein. The sample contains roughly 490,000 distinct CDR3 sequences, about 5.2% of which appear only once. This clonotype was seen repeatedly, ten times or more. Its antigen remains unknown. General study findings and limits: Blood from ankylosing spondylitis patients appeared to carry a characteristic roughly eight-variant TCR beta motif. Reports of some motif variants in reactive arthritis synovial fluid and blood predate this one.

The V gene is TRBV25-1, the J gene TRBJ2-3, with D hard to call. This sequence was found in a male donor with ankylosing spondylitis. The sequencing sample was made of blood, either unsorted or a sorted T cell fraction (not recorded which). CDR3 in DNA: TGTGCCAGCAGTAAGGGTCGCGCAGATACGCAGTATTTT. Its protein is CASSKGRADTQYF.